This T cell receptor beta chain was sequenced in a study of human thymus T cells. Study results and limitations: Unrelated people showed highly overlapping thymic repertoires, related research reported. Thymic and blood repertoires seemed to favor certain V and J genes.

Data came from immunoSEQ multiplex PCR; TCRdb stores just in-frame clones and leaves some out. The sample yields some 120,000 clones, around 94% seen once. The CDR3 covers 17 residues. Deletions cut 0 bases from V and 1 base from J, with 10 bases between. The germline CDR1 and CDR2 sequences are LNHNV and YYDKDF (reference sequence). Obtained as resections during corrective heart surgery, the thymus tissue was then studied. The donors were infants in Finland with congenital heart defects, otherwise immunologically healthy. This clone is a singleton in its sample. No antigen is known for it. The chain employs TRBV15 and TRBJ1-6, with D uncertain. This clonotype originated in a boy in the first two years of life with a congenital heart defect but otherwise immunologically healthy. The specimen was thymus tissue. In nucleotides, the CDR3 is TGTGCCACCAGCAGAGATCGCTTTCGATCCTATAATTCACCCCTCCACTTT. Translation gives CATSRDRFRSYNSPLHF.